Each of the 4 T cell receptor beta chains below was sequenced from the same sample in a study of blood T cell repertoires in COVID-19. Clones were sequenced by immunoSEQ multiplex PCR, and TCRdb holds only the in-frame ones, with some missing. The table lists roughly 24,000 clones, 85% to 90% of them singletons, with less than 20% in the top ten. Source material: peripheral blood. The receptor set was obtained from an elderly woman with acute or convalescent COVID-19.

The gene calls are TRBV19 and TRBJ2-3, with D possibly matching TRBD1 (5 bases). CDR1 LNHDA and CDR2 SQIVND come from the germline V gene (reference sequence). Trimming left V 4 bases short and J 1 base short, with 9 bases between. The CDR3 totals 14 residues. The CDR3 loop is CASSNVGRTDTQYF. DNA for the CDR3: TGTGCCAGTAGTAACGTGGGGCGCACAGATACGCAGTATTTT.

J is TRBJ2-1 and V is TRBV5-1, with TRBD2 matching over 10 bases. The CDR3 covers 15 residues. V gave up 1 base and J gave up 8 bases; unmatched junction bases: 6. Germline V gives CDR1 SGHRS, CDR2 YFSETQ. This CDR3 is CASSLIASGSYEQFF. The DNA of the CDR3 is TGCGCCAGCAGCTTGATAGCTAGCGGGAGCTATGAGCAGTTCTTC.

This clone was seen only once. This sequence joins TRBV18 and TRBJ1-6; the match to TRBD1 covers 7 bases. The CDR3 runs 15 residues. The trim removed 3 bases at V and 7 bases at J, leaving 6 bases unmatched. Germline lookup yields CDR1 KGHSH and CDR2 LQKENI. The CDR3 sequence is CASSPEGQWNSPLHF. The CDR3 DNA is TGTGCCAGCTCACCGGAGGGACAGTGGAATTCACCCCTCCACTTT.

V gene TRBV7-6 combines with J gene TRBJ1-2; the D is unclear. Germline CDR1 is SGHVS and CDR2 is FNYEAQ. The CDR3 is 15 residues long. Trimming removed 1 base at V and 4 bases at J, with 13 bases between. CDR3 residues: CASSLVPGGRYGYTF. In DNA, the CDR3 is TGTGCCAGCAGCTTAGTTCCGGGAGGCCGCTATGGCTACACCTTC.